The sequence of this T cell receptor (beta chain) was determined in a study of OX40 agonist ivuxolimab in advanced cancers. Here immunoSEQ multiplex PCR was the method, and the copy in TCRdb shows in-frame clones only, minus some. Among tens of thousands of clones, around 81% were seen once, and the ten largest hold about 7%. Trimming took off 2 bases at V and 3 bases at J, with 10 bases between the two ends. Germline V lookup: CDR1 MNHEY, CDR2 SVGAGI. The CDR3 covers 14 residues. V is TRBV6-5 and J is TRBJ1-1; tentative D call: TRBD1 (5 bases). This clonotype was obtained from an adult with an advanced solid tumor such as melanoma, head and neck, liver or kidney cancer. The specimen comprised CD4+ or CD8+ T cells sorted from blood, sampled in a trial of the OX40 agonist ivuxolimab. As DNA, the CDR3 is TGTGCCAGCAGTTACAGGGAGGGGTACACTGAAGCTTTCTTT. Translation: CASSYREGYTEAFF.